These 3 T cell receptor beta chains were sequenced from one sample in a study of monozygotic twins with inflammatory bowel disease. From its re-call of the 5' RACE reads, TCRdb lists each CDR3 protein once, without DNA. This sample's clone table lists about 85,000 distinct CDR3 sequences. Sequencing input: blood. The receptor set was obtained from a human donor with ulcerative colitis or Crohn's disease, or a healthy co-twin of an affected twin (not recorded which).

V gene TRBV20-1 combines with J gene TRBJ2-3; TCRdb lists TRBD1, though no DNA is available to test this call. Looked up from germline, CDR1 is DFQATT and CDR2 is SNEGSKA (reference sequence). This CDR3 is built from 13 residues. The CDR3 loop reads CSGSGTTTDTQYF.

The V and J genes are TRBV12-3 or TRBV12-4 and TRBJ1-1. CDR3 length: 15 amino acids. The chain's CDR3 is CASSRSTQMHLAAFF.

This chain uses TRBV5-1 with TRBJ1-2; TCRdb outputs TRBD1, but without DNA this stays unchecked. Looked up from germline, CDR1 is SGHRS and CDR2 is YFSETQ. This CDR3 is built from 14 residues. This chain's CDR3 is CASSDTGGGYGYTF.